This T cell receptor (beta chain) was found in a study of spatial heterogeneity in lung cancer. The wider study: PBMC collected at follow-up were sequenced when available, a median of about two years after resection. Sequences of the beta chain were consistently detected in greater numbers than alpha-chain sequences.

This clonotype was seen at least ten times. Its antigen remains unidentified. The sample's time point: blood at routine non-recurrence follow-up after resection. Unsorted samples of tumor, nontumor lung or frozen PBMC had their whole RNA sequenced. TCRdb fed the 5' RACE reads into MiXCR, producing one record per CDR3 protein. Of about 52,000 distinct CDR3 sequences listed, roughly 7% are singletons. Findings and caveats of the study: Tumor TCRs that were ubiquitous and expanded showed up in blood more at resection than follow-up.

V lost 7 bases, J lost 5 bases, and 21 bases lay in between. CDR1 is SGHRS and CDR2 is YFSETQ in the germline V gene. CDR3 size: 15 residues. The V gene is TRBV5-1, the J gene TRBJ2-5, with D maybe TRBD2 (6 bases). This sample comprised PBMCs, obtained at follow-up. The clonotype originates from a female donor with early-stage non-small cell lung cancer. CDR3 amino acids: CASGTLGTAGETQYF. The CDR3 DNA is TGCGCCAGCGGCACCCTAGGGACTGCGGGGGAGACCCAGTACTTC.